The 2 T cell receptor beta chains below all came from one sample that was sequenced in a study of OX40 agonist ivuxolimab in advanced cancers. Clones were sequenced by immunoSEQ multiplex PCR, and TCRdb holds only the in-frame ones, with some missing. This table holds roughly 56,000 clones, approximately 81% found once. Specimen: CD4+ or CD8+ T cells sorted from blood, collected in a trial of the OX40 agonist ivuxolimab. These receptor sequences come from an adult with an advanced solid tumor such as melanoma, head and neck, liver or kidney cancer.

The rearrangement uses TRBV6-5 and TRBJ2-7; unclear D gene. V was cut by 0 bases and J by 4 bases, with 13 bases left in between. This CDR3 region has 15 residues. CDR1 MNHEY and CDR2 SVGAGI come from the germline V gene. The CDR3 is CASSYSISINYEQYF. The CDR3 bases are TGTGCCAGCAGTTACTCGATATCCATCAATTACGAGCAGTACTTC.

The rearrangement uses TRBV7-2 and TRBJ2-2; D not certain. The V gene lost 5 bases and the J gene lost 8 bases, with 21 bases spanning the gap. This CDR3 spans 16 amino acids. Germline V gene data show CDR1 as SGHTA and CDR2 as FQGNSA. CDR3 protein: CASSADSSGRRGELFF. CDR3 coding DNA: TGTGCCAGCAGCGCAGACTCATCGGGCCGACGGGGGGAGCTGTTTTTT.